The clone carrying this T cell receptor beta chain was detected once. The antigen is undetermined. These data originate in a study of graft-versus-host responses after intestinal transplantation. As for the study in general: Each recipient received a multivisceral, liver-intestinal, or isolated intestinal graft. Anti-thymocyte globulin served as induction for all recipients, who then took tacrolimus and steroids for about three years.

Study-level points and caveats: When patients had graft-donor T cell macrochimerism, their allografts held high graft-versus-host to host-versus-graft clonal ratios. Recipient bone marrow held GvH clones, some seen earlier in ileum or blood.

The germline V gene has CDR1 SGHNT and CDR2 YENEEA. This CDR3 spans 13 amino acids. TCRdb's table, derived via immunoSEQ multiplex PCR, lists solely in-frame clones and lacks some. The sample lists tens of thousands of clones, roughly 91% occurring once. The rearrangement links TRBV11-3 to TRBJ2-5; D may be TRBD1 or TRBD2 (7 bases each). The J call may be wrong; the DNA end is better matched by TRBJ2-7. The TCR comes from a human patient who received an intestinal transplant, so some T cells may come from the graft donor. The input for sequencing was PBMCs, taken around 820 days after a first intestinal transplant, on the day of a second. CDR3 bases: TGTGCCAGCAGCTTACAGGGGGGGGACGAGCAGTACTTC. Translated: CASSLQGGDEQYF.